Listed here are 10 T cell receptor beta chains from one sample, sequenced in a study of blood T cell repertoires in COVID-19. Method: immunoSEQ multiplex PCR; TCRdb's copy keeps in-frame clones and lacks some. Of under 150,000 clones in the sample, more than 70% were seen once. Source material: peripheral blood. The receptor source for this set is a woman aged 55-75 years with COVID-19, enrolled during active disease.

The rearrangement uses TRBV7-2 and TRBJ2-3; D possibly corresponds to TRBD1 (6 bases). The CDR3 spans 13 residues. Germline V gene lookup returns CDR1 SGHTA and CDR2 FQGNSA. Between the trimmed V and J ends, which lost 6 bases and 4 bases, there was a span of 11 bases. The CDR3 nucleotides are TGTGCCAGCAGTTGGGACACGCCAGATACGCAGTATTTT. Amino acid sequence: CASSWDTPDTQYF. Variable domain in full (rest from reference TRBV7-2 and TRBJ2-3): GAGVSQSPSNKVTEKGKDVELRCDPISGHTALYWYRQSLGQGLEFLIYFQGNSAPDKSGLPSDRFSAERTGGSVSTLTIQRTQQEDSAVYLCASSWDTPDTQYFGPGTRLTVL.

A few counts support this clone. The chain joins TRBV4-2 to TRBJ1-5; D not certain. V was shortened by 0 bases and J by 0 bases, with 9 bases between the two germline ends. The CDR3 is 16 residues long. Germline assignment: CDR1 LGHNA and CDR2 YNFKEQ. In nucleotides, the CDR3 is TGTGCCAGCAGCCAAGATCTGAGTTATAGCAATCAGCCCCAGCATTTT. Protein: CASSQDLSYSNQPQHF.

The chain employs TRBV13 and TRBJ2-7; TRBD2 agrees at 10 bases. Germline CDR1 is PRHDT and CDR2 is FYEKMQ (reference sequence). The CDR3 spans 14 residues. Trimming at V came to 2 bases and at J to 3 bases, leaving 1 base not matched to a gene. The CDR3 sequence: CASSLSGGVYEQYF. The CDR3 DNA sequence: TGTGCCAGCAGCTTAAGCGGGGGGGTCTACGAGCAGTACTTC. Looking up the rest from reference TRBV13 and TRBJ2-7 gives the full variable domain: AAGVIQSPRHLIKEKRETATLKCYPIPRHDTVYWYQQGPGQDPQFLISFYEKMQSDKGSIPDRFSAQQFSDYHSELNMSSLELGDSALYFCASSLSGGVYEQYFGPGTRLTVT.

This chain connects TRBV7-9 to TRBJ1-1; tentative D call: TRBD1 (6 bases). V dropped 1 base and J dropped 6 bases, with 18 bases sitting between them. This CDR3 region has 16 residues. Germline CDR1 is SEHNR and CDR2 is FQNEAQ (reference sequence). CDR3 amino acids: CASSLEGHGAKAEAFF. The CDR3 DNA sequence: TGTGCCAGCAGCTTAGAGGGACACGGGGCGAAGGCTGAAGCTTTCTTT.

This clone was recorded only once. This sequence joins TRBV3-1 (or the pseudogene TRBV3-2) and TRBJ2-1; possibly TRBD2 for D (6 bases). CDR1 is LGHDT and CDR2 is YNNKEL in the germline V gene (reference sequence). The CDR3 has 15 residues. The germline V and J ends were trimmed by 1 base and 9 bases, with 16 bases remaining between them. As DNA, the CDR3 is TGTGCCAGCAGCCAAGGCGCGGGGCCAATGGGTGAGCAGTTCTTC. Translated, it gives CASSQGAGPMGEQFF.

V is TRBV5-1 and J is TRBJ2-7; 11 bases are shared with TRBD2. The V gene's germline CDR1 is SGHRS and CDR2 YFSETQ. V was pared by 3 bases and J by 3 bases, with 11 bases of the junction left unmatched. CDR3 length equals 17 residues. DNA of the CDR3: TGCGCCAGCAGCTGGACCACTAGCGGGGGTGCCCGCTACGAGCAGTACTTC. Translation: CASSWTTSGGARYEQYF.

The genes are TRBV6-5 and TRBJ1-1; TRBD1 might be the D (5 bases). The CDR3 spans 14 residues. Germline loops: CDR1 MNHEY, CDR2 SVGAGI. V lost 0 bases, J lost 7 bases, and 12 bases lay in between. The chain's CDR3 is CASSYSFQGSEAFF. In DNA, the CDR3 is TGTGCCAGCAGTTACTCGTTTCAGGGAAGTGAAGCTTTCTTT.

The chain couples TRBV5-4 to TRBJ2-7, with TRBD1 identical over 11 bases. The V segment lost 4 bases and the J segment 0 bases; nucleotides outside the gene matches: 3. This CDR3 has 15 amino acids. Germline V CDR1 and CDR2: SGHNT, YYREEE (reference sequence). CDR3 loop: CASSLDRGLSYEQYF. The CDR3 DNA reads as TGTGCCAGCAGCCTGGACAGGGGGCTCTCCTACGAGCAGTACTTC. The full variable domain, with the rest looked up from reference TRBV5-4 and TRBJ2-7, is ETGVTQSPTHLIKTRGQQVTLRCSSQSGHNTVSWYQQALGQGPQFIFQYYREEENGRGNFPPRFSGLQFPNYSSELNVNALELDDSALYLCASSLDRGLSYEQYFGPGTRLTVT.

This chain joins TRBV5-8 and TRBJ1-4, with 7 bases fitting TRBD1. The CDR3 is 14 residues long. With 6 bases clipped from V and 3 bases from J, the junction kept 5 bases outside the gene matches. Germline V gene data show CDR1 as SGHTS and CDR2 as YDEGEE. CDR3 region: CASTHDRANEKLFF. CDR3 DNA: TGTGCCAGCACCCATGACAGGGCTAATGAAAAACTGTTTTTT.

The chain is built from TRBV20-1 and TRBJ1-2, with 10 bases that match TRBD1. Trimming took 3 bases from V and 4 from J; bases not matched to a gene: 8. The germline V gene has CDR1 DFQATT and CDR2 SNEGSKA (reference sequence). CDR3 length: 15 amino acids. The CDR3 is CSASETGGWAYGYTF. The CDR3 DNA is TGCAGTGCTAGTGAGACAGGGGGCTGGGCCTATGGCTACACCTTC.